The 28 T cell receptor beta chains below all came from one sample that was sequenced in a study of shared T cell receptors in the human thymus. Here immunoSEQ multiplex PCR was the method, and the copy in TCRdb shows in-frame clones only, minus some. The sample contains some 660,000 clones, about 90% of which appear only once. The sample was also linked to a second study, of human thymus T cells.

The sample consisted of thymocytes. Source of these receptors: a boy less than two years old with a congenital heart defect.

The V call is TRBV4-3, the J call TRBJ2-2; 8 bases map to TRBD1. The CDR3 is 19 amino acids. Germline V gene data show CDR1 as LGHNA and CDR2 as YSLEER. V lost 3 bases to trimming and J lost 6 bases; unmatched junction nucleotides: 18. The CDR3 protein is CASSQQSNPDRGKSGELFF. The CDR3 nucleotides are TGCGCCAGCAGCCAGCAGAGCAACCCCGACAGGGGAAAGTCCGGGGAGCTGTTTTTT.

This chain links TRBV5-1 with TRBJ2-5, with D perhaps TRBD1 (6 bases). This CDR3 spans 14 amino acids. With 4 bases removed from V and 1 base from J, the gap between germline ends came to 11 bases. Germline CDR1 reads SGHRS; CDR2 reads YFSETQ. CDR3 sequence reads: CASSPRTAQETQYF. As DNA, the CDR3 is TGCGCCAGCAGCCCCCGGACAGCCCAAGAGACCCAGTACTTC.

The gene calls are TRBV7-9 and TRBJ1-2, with a weak D call TRBD1 (6 bases). Between the trimmed V and J ends, which lost 4 bases and 4 bases, there was a span of 16 bases. The CDR3 is 15 residues long. The germline gives CDR1 SEHNR, CDR2 FQNEAQ (reference sequence). The CDR3 nucleotides are TGTGCCAGCAGCTATGGGGACACGCGAGCCTATGGCTACACCTTC. Protein product: CASSYGDTRAYGYTF.

This chain connects TRBV27 to TRBJ2-1; 10 bases align to TRBD2. The length of the CDR3 is 15 residues. Germline V gene lookup returns CDR1 MNHEY and CDR2 SMNVEV (reference sequence). V gave up 2 bases and J gave up 12 bases; unmatched junction bases: 10. The DNA for the CDR3 is TGTGCCAGCAGTTTAGTACTAGCGGGACGCCAAGGGCAGTTCTTC. Amino acids: CASSLVLAGRQGQFF.

J is TRBJ2-7 and V is TRBV4-3; D is perhaps TRBD2 (5 bases). Trimming removed 0 bases from V and 4 bases from J, with 19 bases in between. The CDR3 is made up of 17 amino acids. Per germline, CDR1 LGHNA and CDR2 YSLEER. The CDR3 nucleotides read TGCGCCAGCAGCCAAGACCAGAGCGGTCCAACGCTGTACGAGCAGTACTTC. Translating it yields CASSQDQSGPTLYEQYF.

V and J are TRBV2 and TRBJ1-5; the D gene is possibly TRBD1 (5 bases). CDR3 length: 16 amino acids. Germline-derived CDR1 and CDR2 are SNHLY and FYNNEI. V dropped 5 bases and J dropped 2 bases, with 16 bases sitting between them. DNA of the CDR3: TGTGCCAGCAGTAGGACGGGGGACGACGGCAATCAGCCCCAGCATTTT. This codes for CASSRTGDDGNQPQHF.

The chain has TRBV4-1 and TRBJ2-7, with 9 bases identical to TRBD2. The J segment lost 5 bases and the V segment lost 2 bases, leaving 13 bases of the junction unmatched. CDR1 is MGHRA and CDR2 is YSYEKL in the germline V gene. This CDR3 is 17 amino acids long. In nucleotides, the CDR3 is TGCGCCAGCAGCCAACCTTCCTTGGCGGGAGGGCCGGACGAGCAGTACTTC. Translation: CASSQPSLAGGPDEQYF.

This chain links TRBV30 with TRBJ1-3; D is possibly TRBD1 (5 bases). The CDR3 loop spans 12 amino acids. Germline lookup yields CDR1 GTSNPN and CDR2 SVGIG (reference sequence). V gave up 4 bases and J gave up 6 bases, with 10 bases separating them. CDR3 residues: CAWKAGINTIYF. CDR3 bases: TGTGCCTGGAAGGCAGGGATAAACACCATATATTTT.

The chain employs TRBV10-3 and TRBJ2-7; possibly TRBD1 for D (6 bases). V lost 2 bases to trimming and J lost 7 bases, with 12 bases between them. This CDR3 is built from 13 residues. The V gene's germline CDR1 is ENHRY and CDR2 SYGVKD. CDR3 protein: CAISERTVGEQYF. CDR3 bases: TGTGCCATCAGTGAGAGGACAGTCGGGGAGCAGTACTTC.

This chain's CDR3 is CAWSRGTVDYEQYF. CDR3 bases: TGTGCCTGGAGTAGAGGGACTGTGGACTACGAGCAGTACTTC. The chain uses TRBV30 and TRBJ2-7; possibly TRBD2 for D (6 bases). The CDR3 has 14 amino acids. Trimming cost V 2 bases and J 3 bases, with 14 bases left between them. The germline V gene has CDR1 GTSNPN and CDR2 SVGIG (reference sequence).

The chain recombines TRBV6-1 with TRBJ1-6; D not resolved. With 6 bases removed from V and 9 bases from J, the gap between germline ends came to 6 bases. Germline loops: CDR1 MNHNS, CDR2 SASEGT. The CDR3 totals 11 residues. The CDR3 loop reads CASSLISPLHF. The CDR3 region has the DNA TGTGCCAGCAGCCTAATTTCACCCCTCCACTTT.

This clone came up a few times. J is TRBJ1-5 and V is TRBV7-3; D remains ambiguous. This CDR3 comprises 14 residues. CDR1 is SGHTA and CDR2 is FQGTGA in the germline V gene. Trimming removed 1 base from V and 3 bases from J, with 7 bases in between. CDR3 residues: CASSLRGNNQPQHF. CDR3 nucleotide sequence: TGTGCCAGCAGCTTAAGAGGGAACAATCAGCCCCAGCATTTT.

The chain is built from TRBV27 and TRBJ1-4; 9 nucleotides line up with TRBD1. Germline CDR1 MNHEY, CDR2 SMNVEV (reference sequence). V dropped 6 bases and J dropped 5; count of bases not matched to a gene: 7. The CDR3 has 15 residues. The CDR3 DNA is TGTGCCAGCAGATGGACAGGGGCGAAAAATGAAAAACTGTTTTTT. Residues: CASRWTGAKNEKLFF.

The chain uses TRBV4-3 and TRBJ2-3; 7 positions agree with TRBD2. V was clipped by 0 bases and J by 5 bases; unmatched bases: 8. CDR1 LGHNA and CDR2 YSLEER come from the germline V gene. The CDR3 sequence is 16 residues long. This CDR3 reads CASSQDGEGGQDTQYF. As DNA, the CDR3 is TGCGCCAGCAGCCAAGATGGGGAGGGCGGCCAAGATACGCAGTATTTT.

The chain uses TRBV10-3 and TRBJ2-5; 11 bases line up with TRBD2. Trimming at V came to 9 bases and at J to 4 bases, leaving 10 bases not matched to a gene. Per the germline V gene, CDR1 is ENHRY and CDR2 is SYGVKD. CDR3 length equals 15 residues. The CDR3 sequence: CAIRTSGPGRETQYF. In DNA, the CDR3 is TGTGCCATAAGGACTAGCGGGCCAGGGAGAGAGACCCAGTACTTC.

The gene calls are TRBV6-5 and TRBJ2-3; D is perhaps TRBD1 (5 bases). Germline-derived CDR1 and CDR2 are MNHEY and SVGAGI. The CDR3 consists of 16 residues. Trimming removed 4 bases from V and 7 bases from J, with 21 bases in between. The CDR3 is CASSSSGRKGSHTQYF. CDR3 bases: TGTGCCAGCAGTTCGAGTGGTCGAAAGGGGTCCCATACGCAGTATTTT.

The rearrangement joins TRBV28 to TRBJ1-4; TRBD1 might be the D (6 bases). The V gene's germline CDR1 is MDHEN and CDR2 SYDVKM. Trimming pared 5 bases from V and 0 bases from J, leaving 7 bases between. There are 14 residues in the CDR3. CDR3 region: CASSPGATNEKLFF. Written as DNA, the CDR3 is TGTGCCAGCAGTCCAGGGGCAACTAATGAAAAACTGTTTTTT.

V usage is TRBV14 and J usage is TRBJ2-6; no clear D. The V end lost 4 bases, the J end lost 1 base, and 11 bases lay between the germline ends. CDR3 length equals 16 residues. Per germline, CDR1 SGHDN and CDR2 FVKESK. CDR3 region: CASSRAVYSGANVLTF. The CDR3 DNA follows: TGTGCCAGCAGCCGCGCGGTTTATTCTGGGGCCAACGTCCTGACTTTC.

The chain's CDR3 is CASGLVRGRPYNEQFF. CDR3 bases: TGTGCTAGTGGTTTGGTACGAGGGAGACCCTACAATGAGCAGTTCTTC. This rearrangement joins TRBV12-5 to TRBJ2-1; the D gene is possibly TRBD2 (5 bases). This CDR3 is built from 16 residues. V was cut by 0 bases and J by 2 bases, with 11 bases left in between. Germline lookup yields CDR1 LGHNT and CDR2 FRNRAP.

This clone was found once. This chain uses TRBV2 with TRBJ1-1; D perhaps matches TRBD1 (5 bases). This CDR3 spans 13 amino acids. V lost 3 bases and J 4 bases, leaving 9 bases between the germline ends. The germline gives CDR1 SNHLY, CDR2 FYNNEI. The CDR3 region is CASSDQGTTEAFF. CDR3 nucleotide sequence: TGTGCCAGCAGTGACCAGGGTACCACTGAAGCTTTCTTT.

On this clone: Its ends do not fully match the called genes, so a read error is possible. This sample includes further DNA sequences coding for the same CDR3. V and J are TRBV5-6 and TRBJ1-6; a possible D gene is TRBD1 (5 bases). This CDR3 has 15 residues. CDR1 is SGHDT, CDR2 YYEEEE, per germline. The CDR3 nucleotides read TGTGCCAGCAGCTTTGACAGAAACTATAATTCCCCCCTCCACTTT. Its translation is CASSFDRNYNSPLHF.

Written as DNA, the CDR3 is TGTGCCAGCAGTGAAGCGCGAGGGGGGGCGCCGGACACTGAAGCTTTCTTT. Translated: CASSEARGGAPDTEAFF. V and J are TRBV6-1 and TRBJ1-1; D may be TRBD1 (6 bases). With 0 bases removed from V and 3 bases from J, the gap between germline ends came to 17 bases. CDR1 and CDR2 (germline): MNHNS, SASEGT. The CDR3 runs to 17 residues.

V usage is TRBV6-1 and J usage is TRBJ1-5, with TRBD1 identical over 10 bases. This CDR3 comprises 15 residues. V was pared by 3 bases and J by 3 bases, with 2 bases of the junction left unmatched. Germline values: CDR1 MNHNS, CDR2 SASEGT. The CDR3 DNA sequence: TGTGCCAGCAGTGAGACAGGGGGCTCCAATCAGCCCCAGCATTTT. Translation gives CASSETGGSNQPQHF.

V and J are TRBV9 and TRBJ2-3; 10 bases fit TRBD2. This CDR3 comprises 17 residues. Trimming cost V 0 bases and J 2 bases; bases outside gene matches: 6. Looked up from germline, CDR1 is SGDLS and CDR2 is YYNGEE. As DNA, the CDR3 is TGTGCCAGCAGCGTAGATCCTAGCGGGAGACTCACAGATACGCAGTATTTT. This translates into CASSVDPSGRLTDTQYF.

The chain links TRBV4-3 to TRBJ1-3, with D possibly being TRBD1 (5 bases). The CDR3 consists of 16 residues. V was cut by 3 bases and J by 3 bases, with 15 bases left in between. CDR1 and CDR2 from the germline V gene are LGHNA and YSLEER. The CDR3 loop reads CASSQDHQGRGNTIYF. The CDR3 DNA follows: TGCGCCAGCAGCCAGGACCATCAGGGTCGTGGAAACACCATATATTTT.

As concerns this clone: Different DNA sequences within this sample yield the same CDR3. This sequence joins TRBV19 and TRBJ1-5; weak D call: TRBD1 (5 bases). V lost 6 bases and J lost 0, with 6 bases in between. This CDR3 has 13 amino acids. The germline V gene encodes CDR1 LNHDA and CDR2 SQIVND (reference sequence). CDR3 residues: CASSTGSNQPQHF. CDR3 nucleotide sequence: TGTGCCAGTAGCACAGGTAGCAATCAGCCCCAGCATTTT. Full variable domain (outside the CDR3, taken from reference TRBV19 and TRBJ1-5): DGGITQSPKYLFRKEGQNVTLSCEQNLNHDAMYWYRQDPGQGLRLIYYSQIVNDFQKGDIAEGYSVSREKKESFPLTVTSAQKNPTAFYLCASSTGSNQPQHFGDGTRLSIL.

The rearrangement joins TRBV9 to TRBJ2-2; D might be TRBD1 (6 bases). Germline V gene lookup returns CDR1 SGDLS and CDR2 YYNGEE. The CDR3 runs to 12 residues. The ends were cut back, 4 bases at V and 5 bases at J, with 6 bases in the middle. CDR3 sequence: CASSTGTGELFF. As DNA, the CDR3 is TGTGCCAGCAGCACAGGGACCGGGGAGCTGTTTTTT.

V is TRBV10-2 and J is TRBJ2-7, with D possibly being TRBD1 (6 bases). Germline V gene sequence: CDR1 WSHSY, CDR2 SAAADI. Trimming took off 3 bases at V and 3 bases at J, with 15 bases between the two ends. The CDR3 is made up of 15 amino acids. The CDR3 region has the DNA TGCGCCAGCAGTGATGGTCGACAGGAGAACTACGAGCAGTACTTC. Translated: CASSDGRQENYEQYF.